Below are 28 T cell receptor beta chains sequenced from a single sample in a study of shared clonotypes between healthy human individuals. Repertoires were generated with immunoSEQ multiplex PCR, while TCRdb's copy carries only in-frame clones and drops some. The table shows millions of clones, with around nine tenths occurring only once. Material for sequencing was naive CD4+ T cells sorted from blood. As to subset: CD45RA+ positively selected. These receptors all come from a man aged 18 to 29 in good health.

J is TRBJ2-7 and V is TRBV5-1; the D gene is possibly TRBD2 (5 bases). Germline V gene sequence: CDR1 SGHRS, CDR2 YFSETQ. The germline V and J ends were trimmed by 2 bases and 2 bases, with 8 bases remaining between them. The CDR3 is 13 amino acids. CDR3: CASSFGETYEQYF. The CDR3 DNA follows: TGCGCCAGCAGCTTCGGGGAGACCTACGAGCAGTACTTC.

The CDR3 is CASSFSPATEAFF. The CDR3 DNA is TGTGCCAGCAGTTTTTCCCCGGCCACTGAAGCTTTCTTT. The chain carries TRBV27 and TRBJ1-1, with unresolved D. The CDR3 has 13 amino acids. Between the trimmed V and J ends, which lost 3 bases and 4 bases, there was a span of 9 bases. Per the germline V gene, CDR1 is MNHEY and CDR2 is SMNVEV (reference sequence).

The chain couples TRBV10-3 to TRBJ2-2, with D tentatively TRBD1 or TRBD2 (5 bases each). The CDR3 extends over 15 amino acids. The germline V gene encodes CDR1 ENHRY and CDR2 SYGVKD. The ends were cut back, 10 bases at V and 4 bases at J, with 19 bases in the middle. Written as DNA, the CDR3 is TGTGCCAGCGAACTAGGGACCCAGACCACCGGGGAGCTGTTTTTT. Its protein product is CASELGTQTTGELFF.

In nucleotides, the CDR3 is TGTGCCAGCAGCTTAGAGGAGGGTACCTACGAGCAGTACTTC. Its translation: CASSLEEGTYEQYF. The chain uses TRBV7-8 and TRBJ2-7, with D perhaps TRBD2 (6 bases). This CDR3 is 14 amino acids long. CDR1 SGHVS and CDR2 FQNEAQ come from the germline V gene. The V end was cut by 1 base, the J end by 2 bases, with 9 bases between.

The V call is TRBV27, the J call TRBJ2-1; the match to TRBD2 covers 14 bases. The CDR3 spans 16 residues. Germline V lookup: CDR1 MNHEY, CDR2 SMNVEV (reference sequence). Trimming removed 8 bases from V and 3 bases from J; junction bases left unmatched: 6. CDR3 sequence: CASRLGLAGGYNEQFF. The CDR3 DNA is TGTGCCAGCCGCCTAGGACTAGCGGGAGGCTACAATGAGCAGTTCTTC.

This chain links TRBV30 with TRBJ2-4; a possible D gene is TRBD2 (5 bases). V lost 5 bases to trimming and J lost 9 bases, with 11 bases between them. CDR1 is GTSNPN and CDR2 is SVGIG in the germline V gene (reference sequence). This CDR3 contains 11 residues. CDR3 sequence reads: CAWGESSIQYF. DNA of the CDR3: TGTGCCTGGGGGGAGTCGAGCATTCAGTACTTC.

The chain employs TRBV9 and TRBJ2-7; TRBD2 aligns across 11 bases. CDR1 is SGDLS and CDR2 is YYNGEE in the germline V gene. V gave up 4 bases and J gave up 7 bases; unmatched junction bases: 10. CDR3 size: 15 residues. CDR3 sequence: CASSIAGGPLGEQYF. Here the CDR3 DNA reads TGTGCCAGCAGCATAGCGGGAGGGCCTCTGGGGGAGCAGTACTTC. The full variable domain, in which reference TRBV9 and TRBJ2-7 provide the parts outside the CDR3, is DSGVTQTPKHLITATGQRVTLRCSPRSGDLSVYWYQQSLDQGLQFLIQYYNGEERAKGNILERFSAQQFPDLHSELNLSSLELGDSALYFCASSIAGGPLGEQYFGPGTRLTVT.

The V and J genes are TRBV5-1 and TRBJ2-3, with D possibly being TRBD2 (5 bases). This CDR3 contains 13 residues. Trimming shortened V by 6 bases and J by 6 bases, and 14 bases separated the two germline ends. In germline, CDR1 is SGHRS, CDR2 YFSETQ. The CDR3 DNA reads as TGCGCCAGCAAAAACCCCGGGGTGGATACGCAGTATTTT. Translation gives CASKNPGVDTQYF.

This sequence joins TRBV6-6 and TRBJ1-5; D is perhaps TRBD1 (5 bases). The CDR3 is 13 amino acids. V was pared by 5 bases and J by 4 bases, with 9 bases between. Germline V lookup: CDR1 MNHNY, CDR2 SVGAGI (reference sequence). The CDR3 is CASSGDRNQPQHF. The CDR3 DNA sequence: TGTGCCAGCAGTGGCGACAGAAATCAGCCCCAGCATTTT.

V gene TRBV7-9 combines with J gene TRBJ2-4, with no clear D. Germline values: CDR1 SEHNR, CDR2 FQNEAQ (reference sequence). Trimming cost V 1 base and J 0 bases, with 7 bases left between them. CDR3 length: 15 residues. CDR3: CASSLGDIAKNIQYF. The CDR3 DNA is TGTGCCAGCAGCTTAGGAGATATAGCCAAAAACATTCAGTACTTC.

V is TRBV19 and J is TRBJ1-1; D gene uncertain. This CDR3 has 14 amino acids. Trimming stripped 3 bases from V and 4 bases from J, with 12 bases between. Germline V lookup: CDR1 LNHDA, CDR2 SQIVND (reference sequence). CDR3 sequence reads: CASSIYEGSTEAFF. DNA of the CDR3: TGTGCCAGTAGTATTTATGAGGGCAGCACTGAAGCTTTCTTT.

The chain joins TRBV9 to TRBJ2-2; the match to TRBD1 covers 7 bases. The trim removed 3 bases at V and 1 base at J, leaving 3 bases unmatched. This CDR3 has 15 residues. Germline lookup yields CDR1 SGDLS and CDR2 YYNGEE. The CDR3 DNA sequence: TGTGCCAGCAGCGCCCGGACAGGGAACACCGGGGAGCTGTTTTTT. Translation: CASSARTGNTGELFF.

The chain links TRBV18 to TRBJ2-3; D tentatively fits TRBD1 or TRBD2 (5 bases each). Germline V gives CDR1 KGHSH, CDR2 LQKENI. The CDR3 sequence is 15 residues long. Trimming took off 2 bases at V and 2 bases at J, with 11 bases between the two ends. This chain's CDR3 is CASSPSGGPTDTQYF. CDR3 coding DNA: TGTGCCAGCTCACCAAGTGGGGGACCCACAGATACGCAGTATTTT. The complete variable domain, with remaining parts taken from reference TRBV18 and TRBJ2-3, reads NAGVMQNPRHLVRRRGQEARLRCSPMKGHSHVYWYRQLPEEGLKFMVYLQKENIIDESGMPKERFSAEFPKEGPSILRIQQVVRGDSAAYFCASSPSGGPTDTQYFGPGTRLTVL.

This clone was seen once. The chain employs TRBV10-3 and TRBJ1-5; D is unresolved. V was pared by 0 bases and J by 6 bases, with 24 bases between. This CDR3 contains 19 residues. The germline V gene has CDR1 ENHRY and CDR2 SYGVKD. The CDR3 reads CAISESNPWLEGDFQPQHF. The CDR3, as DNA: TGTGCCATCAGTGAGTCTAATCCATGGCTGGAAGGAGACTTTCAGCCCCAGCATTTT.

This clone was counted between two and nine times. The chain links TRBV7-2 to TRBJ1-5; D is undetermined. This CDR3 is built from 13 residues. CDR1 and CDR2 from the germline V gene are SGHTA and FQGNSA. The ends were cut back, 2 bases at V and 7 bases at J, with 9 bases in the middle. CDR3 coding DNA: TGTGCCAGCAGCTTACTCTGGACCCAGCCCCAGCATTTT. Translated, it gives CASSLLWTQPQHF.

This clone was observed a handful of times. The V gene is TRBV30, the J gene TRBJ1-1; 7 nucleotides align to TRBD1. CDR3 length: 13 residues. After removal of 4 bases from V and 5 bases from J, the junction contained 7 bases not matched to a gene. Germline assignment: CDR1 GTSNPN and CDR2 SVGIG (reference sequence). The CDR3 loop reads CAWMGTAQTEAFF. The CDR3 DNA follows: TGTGCCTGGATGGGGACAGCGCAGACTGAAGCTTTCTTT.

CDR3 in amino acids: CASSFRRAEHNQPQHF. For the CDR3, the DNA is TGTGCCAGCAGCTTTAGAAGGGCAGAGCACAATCAGCCCCAGCATTTT. This chain uses TRBV5-4 with TRBJ1-5, with no clear D. The germline V and J ends were trimmed by 2 bases and 3 bases, with 15 bases remaining between them. This CDR3 spans 16 amino acids. Germline-derived CDR1 and CDR2 are SGHNT and YYREEE (reference sequence).

The J gene is TRBJ2-1, the V gene TRBV5-1; D unclear. The germline V and J ends were trimmed by 5 bases and 0 bases, with 12 bases remaining between them. This CDR3 comprises 15 residues. The germline V gene has CDR1 SGHRS and CDR2 YFSETQ. The CDR3 DNA reads as TGCGCCAGCAGTAGAATCCCGGGCTCCTACAATGAGCAGTTCTTC. Its protein is CASSRIPGSYNEQFF.

The CDR3 DNA follows: TGCGCCAGCAGCCAAGCGTCCACCCGGCGGGAGGGCAATGAGCAGTTCTTC. It is translated as CASSQASTRREGNEQFF. This chain uses TRBV4-1 with TRBJ2-1; 9 bases line up with TRBD2. Unmatched junction bases numbered 10, after V lost 1 base and J lost 6 bases. Looked up from germline, CDR1 is MGHRA and CDR2 is YSYEKL. The CDR3 contains 17 residues.

V usage is TRBV6-5 and J usage is TRBJ2-7; D might be TRBD1 (5 bases). Trimming stripped 5 bases from V and 0 bases from J, with 14 bases between. Germline CDR1 and CDR2: MNHEY and SVGAGI. The CDR3 consists of 15 residues. The CDR3 sequence: CASSTTGRHSYEQYF. DNA for the CDR3: TGTGCCAGCAGTACTACAGGACGGCACTCCTACGAGCAGTACTTC.

V usage is TRBV7-2 and J usage is TRBJ2-7; 7 bases agree with TRBD1. This CDR3 region has 14 residues. J lost 1 base, V lost 6 bases, and 6 bases had no gene match. Germline loops: CDR1 SGHTA, CDR2 FQGNSA. DNA for the CDR3: TGTGCCAGCAGATTGGACAGGAGTTCCTACGAGCAGTACTTC. This translates into CASRLDRSSYEQYF.

As for this clone: Distinct nucleotide sequences in the sample also encode this CDR3. The chain combines TRBV5-1 with TRBJ1-4; TRBD1 might be the D (5 bases). The V gene's germline CDR1 is SGHRS and CDR2 YFSETQ. Between the trimmed V and J ends, which lost 4 bases and 5 bases, there was a span of 12 bases. This CDR3 contains 14 residues. CDR3 bases: TGCGCCAGCAGCCGGGACCAGCCGAATGAAAAACTGTTTTTT. Residues: CASSRDQPNEKLFF.

The rearrangement joins TRBV11-2 to TRBJ2-3; weak D call: TRBD2 (6 bases). The CDR3 has 16 amino acids. Germline V gene lookup returns CDR1 SGHAT and CDR2 FQNNGV. Trimming took 0 bases from V and 2 from J, leaving 12 bases between them. CDR3 sequence (DNA): TGTGCCAGCAGCTTAGATCTTGGCGGGAACACAGATACGCAGTATTTT. Its protein product is CASSLDLGGNTDTQYF.

The chain recombines TRBV7-8 with TRBJ2-7; D possibly corresponds to TRBD1 (6 bases). The germline CDR1 and CDR2 sequences are SGHVS and FQNEAQ. The ends were cut back, 5 bases at V and 4 bases at J, with 15 bases in the middle. CDR3 length: 14 amino acids. The DNA of the CDR3 is TGTGCCAGCAGCCGCCTACAGGGTAAATACGAGCAGTACTTC. It translates to CASSRLQGKYEQYF.

With respect to this clone: Other DNA sequences from this sample encode an identical CDR3 as well. In nucleotides, the CDR3 is TGTGCCAGCTCCCCGGGACTAGCGGAAGCAGATACGCAGTATTTT. As protein: CASSPGLAEADTQYF. The V and J genes are TRBV18 and TRBJ2-3; 11 bases align to TRBD2. Trimming cost V 6 bases and J 4 bases; bases outside gene matches: 6. CDR1 KGHSH and CDR2 LQKENI come from the germline V gene. The CDR3 is 15 residues long.

The genes are TRBV5-4 and TRBJ1-4; TRBD1 aligns across 10 bases. The ends lost 4 bases at V and 7 bases at J; junction bases unmatched: 13. This CDR3 contains 17 residues. CDR1 and CDR2 from the germline V gene are SGHNT and YYREEE (reference sequence). The CDR3 nucleotides are TGTGCCAGCAGCATACGGACAGGGGGAACATTAGCTGAAAAACTGTTTTTT. As protein: CASSIRTGGTLAEKLFF.

Comments on this clone: This sample also contains other DNA sequences that code for the same CDR3. The chain is built from TRBV28 and TRBJ1-2, with 7 positions matching TRBD1. This CDR3 has 13 amino acids. V gave up 5 bases and J gave up 0 bases; unmatched junction bases: 0. In germline, CDR1 is MDHEN, CDR2 SYDVKM. CDR3 in DNA: TGTGCCAGCAGTCAGGGGGCTAACTATGGCTACACCTTC. Protein product: CASSQGANYGYTF.

The chain joins TRBV11-2 to TRBJ2-3; tentative D call: TRBD1 (6 bases). The CDR3 loop spans 15 amino acids. Trimming shortened V by 5 bases and J by 2 bases, and 14 bases separated the two germline ends. Germline lookup yields CDR1 SGHAT and CDR2 FQNNGV. CDR3 protein: CASSPGQKYTDTQYF. The CDR3 DNA is TGTGCCAGCAGCCCCGGACAGAAATACACAGATACGCAGTATTTT.